The rows below give T cell receptor beta chains drawn from one sample of a study of T cells in Graves' hyperthyroidism and ophthalmopathy. TCRdb re-analysed the multiplex PCR reads in MiXCR, keeping a single row per CDR3 protein. The repertoire holds 550,000 to 650,000 distinct CDR3 sequences, with 14% as singletons. The specimen sequenced was blood. The source of these receptors is a woman in her 30s with Graves' hyperthyroidism that later progressed to Graves' ophthalmopathy. The CDR3 runs from the conserved cysteine through the conserved F or W. D genes are given only for firm matches. The size entry is marked missing in some rows and otherwise reads once, few, many or a size class.

clone size,V gene,D gene,J gene,CDR3 DNA,CDR3 protein
many,TRBV12-3/TRBV12-4,.,TRBJ1-5,TGTGCCAGCAGTTATACGACTGAGCAGCCCCAGCATTTT,CASSYTTEQPQHF
many,TRBV6-1,.,TRBJ1-1,TGTGCCAGCAGTCAAGGCCCCCCTCGGGGTTGGGGCACTGAAGCTTTCTTT,CASSQGPPRGWGTEAFF
.,TRBV24-1,TRBD2,TRBJ2-3,TGTGCCACCAGTGATTTCGGACTAGCGGGAGGGAATACGCAGTATTTT,CATSDFGLAGGNTQYF
many,TRBV7-9,TRBD2,TRBJ2-1,TGTGCCAGCAGTGGGGAGGGAGATGAGCAGTTCTTC,CASSGEGDEQFF
few,TRBV5-1,.,TRBJ2-1,TGCGCCAGCAGCTTGGAACCTATCAGTGAGCAGTTCTTC,CASSLEPISEQFF
many,TRBV7-2,.,TRBJ2-1,TGTGCCAGCAGCTTCGTAGGAGGGGGGGGGAATGAGCAGTTCTTC,CASSFVGGGGNEQFF
many,TRBV7-2,.,TRBJ1-2,TGTGCCAGCAGCTTAAGTCTGGACAGCCCCGTTGGCTACACCTTC,CASSLSLDSPVGYTF
many,TRBV12-3/TRBV12-4,TRBD1,TRBJ1-5,TGTGCCAGCAGTTTCGGCCAGGGGGCTCAGCCCCAGCATTTT,CASSFGQGAQPQHF
.,TRBV24-1,.,TRBJ2-2,TGTGCCACCAGTTATCAAGTGATTAAGAACACCGGGGAGCTGTTTTTT,CATSYQVIKNTGELFF
many,TRBV12-3/TRBV12-4,.,TRBJ2-3,TGTGCCAGCAGTAAAGCCTATGATACGCAGTATTTT,CASSKAYDTQYF
few,TRBV7-8,.,TRBJ1-1,TGTGCCAGCAGCTTGAGTAGGTGGGCCACTGAAGCTTTCTTT,CASSLSRWATEAFF
.,TRBV6-1,TRBD2,TRBJ2-1,TGTGCCTGCAGTGATACGGGACTAGGAGCAGAGGAGCAGTTCTTC,CACSDTGLGAEEQFF
many,TRBV28,.,TRBJ1-2,TGTGCCAGCAGTTTAAGGGACGAAGCTAACTATGGCTACACCTTC,CASSLRDEANYGYTF
.,TRBV20-1,TRBD2,TRBJ2-3,TGCAGTGCTCCCAGACTAGCGGGAGTAACTCTTCCAGATACGCAGTATTTT,CSAPRLAGVTLPDTQYF
many,TRBV28,.,TRBJ1-2,TGTGCCAGCGGGGAGAGACCGGGTCATGGCTACACCTTC,CASGERPGHGYTF
many,TRBV5-1,TRBD1,TRBJ1-1,TGCGCCAGCACACCAGGGGGCTTAATGAACACTGAAGCTTTCTTT,CASTPGGLMNTEAFF
many,TRBV2,.,TRBJ2-3,TGTGCCAGCAGTGGAGCCCAGGGGTGGACAGATACGCAGTATTTT,CASSGAQGWTDTQYF
many,TRBV7-2,TRBD2,TRBJ2-1,TGTGCCAGCAGCTTAACATTCCTTACTAGCGGAATGAATGAGCAGTTCTTC,CASSLTFLTSGMNEQFF
many,TRBV11-3,TRBD1,TRBJ2-1,TGTGCCAGCAGCGCCAGACAGGGGGGGGACAATGAGCAGTTCTTC,CASSARQGGDNEQFF
many,TRBV6-2/TRBV6-3,.,TRBJ1-1,TGTGCCAGCAGTTACATTGAGGCCACTGAAGCTTTCTTT,CASSYIEATEAFF
.,TRBV29-1,.,TRBJ1-5,TGCAGCGTTCTGACAGGCCTTGATCAGCCCCAGCATTTT,CSVLTGLDQPQHF
many,TRBV12-3/TRBV12-4,.,TRBJ2-1,TGTGCCAGCAGTCTCTTGGGACGCGGTCGGAATGGCGAGCAGTTCTTC,CASSLLGRGRNGEQFF
many,TRBV6-2/TRBV6-3,TRBD2,TRBJ2-1,TGTGCCAGCAGCCCCCCGAGCGGGAGCCGCCACAATGAGCAGTTCTTC,CASSPPSGSRHNEQFF
.,TRBV12-3/TRBV12-4,.,TRBJ2-2,TGTGCCAGCAGGTCTTCCGGTGGCAGCAGAGCAGGGCCGTTTTTT,CASRSSGGSRAGPFF
.,TRBV6-4,.,TRBJ2-1,TGTGCCAGCAGTGAGCACCGGGACTTGAGGGGAAATGAGCAGTTCTTC,CASSEHRDLRGNEQFF
many,TRBV28,.,TRBJ1-5,TGTGCCAGCACCCCGCCCCGCAGCAACCTCAATCAGCCCCAGCATTTT,CASTPPRSNLNQPQHF
many,TRBV28,TRBD2,TRBJ2-7,TGTGCCAGCAGTTTAAAGGAGCGGGGGCTCTACGAGCAGTACTTC,CASSLKERGLYEQYF
.,TRBV18,.,TRBJ2-2,TGTGCCAGCCCCCGCCCCTTGGTCAAAGAGGAGCTGTTTTTT,CASPRPLVKEELFF
many,TRBV12-3/TRBV12-4,TRBD2,TRBJ2-1,TGTGCCAGCAGCCCGACTAGCGGGAGGGGCGGGGAGCAGTTCTTC,CASSPTSGRGGEQFF
many,TRBV27,TRBD2,TRBJ2-7,TGTGCCAGCAGCGGGGGGTTCGGTGGTTACGAGCAGTACTTC,CASSGGFGGYEQYF
once,TRBV19,.,TRBJ2-1,TGTGCCAGTTGCTTGGGGGGCAGCTACAATGAGCAGTTCTTC,CASCLGGSYNEQFF
many,TRBV12-3/TRBV12-4,TRBD2,TRBJ2-7,TGTGCCAGCAGTGGTTGGCGGGAGGGCGAGCAGTACTTC,CASSGWREGEQYF
many,TRBV27,.,TRBJ2-2,TGTGCCAGCACTCCCTGGACAGTTAACACCGGGGAGCTGTTTTTT,CASTPWTVNTGELFF
few,TRBV15,TRBD1,TRBJ2-7,TGTGCCACCAGCAGAGATAGGACCTCGAGGACAGGGATCTACGAGCAGTACTTC,CATSRDRTSRTGIYEQYF
many,TRBV28,TRBD1,TRBJ2-7,TGTGCCAGCAGTTTACCAAGGACAGGGTTGTACGAGCAGTACTTC,CASSLPRTGLYEQYF
many,TRBV24-1,.,TRBJ1-5,TGTGCCACCAGTGATCGACTTAATCAGCCCCAGCATTTT,CATSDRLNQPQHF